This is a list of T cell receptor beta chains from one sample in a study of control samples from healthy donors and cancer patients. The table came from immunoSEQ multiplex PCR; TCRdb's copy has only in-frame clones and leaves some out. Among about 200,000 clones listed, approximately 91% were seen once. The sequencing sample was made of blood. These receptors were taken from a man aged 25 to 40 in good health. CDR3s include the opening cysteine and the closing phenylalanine or tryptophan. D genes are given only for firm matches. The size of a clone is reported for some rows only, either as once, few or many, or as a class for expanded clones.

CDR3nt: TGTGCCAGTAGTACATCAGTCTCTGGAAACACCATATATTTT
CDR3aa: CASSTSVSGNTIYF
abundance: NA
d_gene: NA
j_gene: TRBJ1-3
v_gene: TRBV19

CDR3nt: TGTGCCAGCAGTTTCCCGGACAGGGGGCCTCACGAGCAGTACTTC
CDR3aa: CASSFPDRGPHEQYF
abundance: NA
d_gene: TRBD1
j_gene: TRBJ2-7
v_gene: TRBV6-6

CDR3nt: TGTGCCAGTAGTCTCCTTGGGTTGAATGAGCAGTTCTTC
CDR3aa: CASSLLGLNEQFF
abundance: NA
d_gene: NA
j_gene: TRBJ2-1
v_gene: TRBV19

CDR3nt: TGTGCCAGCAGTTTACCGGTCAATGAGCAGTTCTTC
CDR3aa: CASSLPVNEQFF
abundance: NA
d_gene: NA
j_gene: TRBJ2-1
v_gene: TRBV12-3/TRBV12-4

CDR3nt: TGCGCCAGCAGCAAAGGACTAGCGGGGGGGTTGGGTCTGGTAGATACGCAGTATTTT
CDR3aa: CASSKGLAGGLGLVDTQYF
abundance: NA
d_gene: TRBD2
j_gene: TRBJ2-3
v_gene: TRBV4-1

CDR3nt: TGCGCCAGCAGCTCGGGGCAGGGGGCGCGAGAAAAACTGTTTTTT
CDR3aa: CASSSGQGAREKLFF
abundance: NA
d_gene: TRBD1
j_gene: TRBJ1-4
v_gene: TRBV5-1

CDR3nt: TGTGCCAGCTCCCTCCAGGGGGACCGGCTGGGCTACACCTTC
CDR3aa: CASSLQGDRLGYTF
abundance: few
d_gene: TRBD1
j_gene: TRBJ1-2
v_gene: TRBV6-6

CDR3nt: TGTGCCAGCTCACCACCGGAGAATCGCAACTCTGGGGCCAACGTCCTGACTTTC
CDR3aa: CASSPPENRNSGANVLTF
abundance: NA
d_gene: NA
j_gene: TRBJ2-6
v_gene: TRBV18

CDR3nt: TGTGCCAGCAGCCTGGGACAGCAAACCCCAATACCTTTCTTT
CDR3aa: CASSLGQQTPIPFF
abundance: NA
d_gene: TRBD1
j_gene: TRBJ1-1
v_gene: TRBV7-9

CDR3nt: TGTGCCAGCTCTGAGTTGGACAGGGGCGGCACAGATACGCAGTATTTT
CDR3aa: CASSELDRGGTDTQYF
abundance: NA
d_gene: TRBD1
j_gene: TRBJ2-3
v_gene: TRBV18

CDR3nt: TGTGCCAGTAGTGCGGGACAGTGGAGCTCCTACGAGCAGTACTTC
CDR3aa: CASSAGQWSSYEQYF
abundance: NA
d_gene: NA
j_gene: TRBJ2-7
v_gene: TRBV19

CDR3nt: TGTGCCAGCAGCTTATCCCGGGGGGCAGATACGCAGTATTTT
CDR3aa: CASSLSRGADTQYF
abundance: NA
d_gene: TRBD2
j_gene: TRBJ2-3
v_gene: TRBV7-7

CDR3nt: TGTGCCAGCTCGGCCCCATTGACCTATGGCTACACCTTC
CDR3aa: CASSAPLTYGYTF
abundance: NA
d_gene: NA
j_gene: TRBJ1-2
v_gene: TRBV6-5

CDR3nt: TGTGCCTCCCAGGGGATGGGACCGAACACCGGGGAGCTGTTTTTT
CDR3aa: CASQGMGPNTGELFF
abundance: NA
d_gene: NA
j_gene: TRBJ2-2
v_gene: TRBV2

CDR3nt: TGCGCCAGCAGTCAACCCCCTGTTCGCTATGGCTACACCTTC
CDR3aa: CASSQPPVRYGYTF
abundance: NA
d_gene: NA
j_gene: TRBJ1-2
v_gene: TRBV23-1

CDR3nt: TGTGCCAGCAGTCCACGACAGGGCCACGAGCAGTACTTC
CDR3aa: CASSPRQGHEQYF
abundance: NA
d_gene: TRBD1
j_gene: TRBJ2-7
v_gene: TRBV6-5

CDR3nt: TGTGCCAGTAGTAATAGCAAACGTGAAGCTTTCTTT
CDR3aa: CASSNSKREAFF
abundance: NA
d_gene: NA
j_gene: TRBJ1-1
v_gene: TRBV19

CDR3nt: TGTGCCAGCAGTGAAGTAGGTTGGGAGACCCAGTACTTC
CDR3aa: CASSEVGWETQYF
abundance: NA
d_gene: NA
j_gene: TRBJ2-5
v_gene: TRBV6-1

CDR3nt: TGTGCCAGCAGTTCCGCCGGGACAGCTGGAAACACCATATATTTT
CDR3aa: CASSSAGTAGNTIYF
abundance: NA
d_gene: TRBD1
j_gene: TRBJ1-3
v_gene: TRBV6-5

CDR3nt: TGTGCCTGGAGTGTCGTACCGATGAACTATGGCTACACCTTC
CDR3aa: CAWSVVPMNYGYTF
abundance: NA
d_gene: NA
j_gene: TRBJ1-2
v_gene: TRBV30

CDR3nt: TGTGCCAGCAGCGACAGGGGGGGCTACAATGAGCAGTTCTTC
CDR3aa: CASSDRGGYNEQFF
abundance: NA
d_gene: TRBD1
j_gene: TRBJ2-1
v_gene: TRBV2

CDR3nt: TGTGCCAGCAGGGGAGCGTCCGCTGGGGCCAACGTCCTGACTTTC
CDR3aa: CASRGASAGANVLTF
abundance: NA
d_gene: NA
j_gene: TRBJ2-6
v_gene: TRBV11-2

CDR3nt: TGCGCCAGCAGCTTGGTTGTGTCTGGGTCTGGGGCCAACGTCCTGACTTTC
CDR3aa: CASSLVVSGSGANVLTF
abundance: NA
d_gene: NA
j_gene: TRBJ2-6
v_gene: TRBV5-1

CDR3nt: TGCAGTGCTAGAGTGCCTTGGGCTTTCTTT
CDR3aa: CSARVPWAFF
abundance: NA
d_gene: NA
j_gene: TRBJ1-1
v_gene: TRBV20-1

CDR3nt: TGTGCCAGCAGTCCGGACAGGGCCCAGCCCCAGCATTTT
CDR3aa: CASSPDRAQPQHF
abundance: NA
d_gene: TRBD1
j_gene: TRBJ1-5
v_gene: TRBV12-3/TRBV12-4

CDR3nt: TGTGCCAGCAGTTACCAAACAGGGCGCTATCAGCCCCAGCATTTT
CDR3aa: CASSYQTGRYQPQHF
abundance: once
d_gene: NA
j_gene: TRBJ1-5
v_gene: TRBV6-5

CDR3nt: TGTGCCAGCAGCCCACCTCTCGACAGGGGGCTATGGCAGCCCCAGCATTTT
CDR3aa: CASSPPLDRGLWQPQHF
abundance: NA
d_gene: TRBD1
j_gene: TRBJ1-5
v_gene: TRBV7-9

CDR3nt: TGCAGCGTTGCGGACAGAATAAATTCACCCCTCCACTTT
CDR3aa: CSVADRINSPLHF
abundance: NA
d_gene: NA
j_gene: TRBJ1-6
v_gene: TRBV29-1

CDR3nt: TGTGCCAGCAGCGCCCTAGCGGGAGGGCCCTACGAGCAGTACTTC
CDR3aa: CASSALAGGPYEQYF
abundance: NA
d_gene: TRBD2
j_gene: TRBJ2-7
v_gene: TRBV7-9

CDR3nt: TGTGCCAGCAGCTTAGCTGGGGATAGCAATCAGCCCCAGCATTTT
CDR3aa: CASSLAGDSNQPQHF
abundance: NA
d_gene: NA
j_gene: TRBJ1-5
v_gene: TRBV7-9

CDR3nt: TGTGCCAGCAGCGCCGGGACAGGGGGCAAAGATACGCAGTATTTT
CDR3aa: CASSAGTGGKDTQYF
abundance: NA
d_gene: TRBD1
j_gene: TRBJ2-3
v_gene: TRBV11-2

CDR3nt: TGTGCCAGCAGCCGGACAGGGGGCAGCTACGAGCAGTACTTC
CDR3aa: CASSRTGGSYEQYF
abundance: NA
d_gene: TRBD1
j_gene: TRBJ2-7
v_gene: TRBV7-2